Each of the 32 T cell receptor beta chains below was sequenced from the same sample in a study of OX40 agonist ivuxolimab in advanced cancers. Sequenced by immunoSEQ multiplex PCR; TCRdb stores in-frame clones only, minus some. The sample shows around 30,000 clones, roughly 90% of them seen only once. The starting material was CD4+ or CD8+ T cells sorted from blood, obtained in a trial of the OX40 agonist ivuxolimab. The receptors here all came from an adult with an advanced solid tumor such as melanoma, head and neck, liver or kidney cancer.

The genes are TRBV11-2 and TRBJ2-7; D ambiguous. CDR3 length: 16 residues. The V gene lost 0 bases and the J gene lost 2 bases, with 14 bases spanning the gap. The V gene's germline CDR1 is SGHAT and CDR2 FQNNGV. CDR3 region: CASSLDNGIIPYEQYF. As DNA, the CDR3 is TGTGCCAGCAGCTTAGACAATGGAATAATCCCCTACGAGCAGTACTTC. Using reference TRBV11-2 and TRBJ2-7 for the parts outside the CDR3, the full variable domain is EAGVAQSPRYKIIEKRQSVAFWCNPISGHATLYWYQQILGQGPKLLIQFQNNGVVDDSQLPKDRFSAERLKGVDSTLKIQPAKLEDSAVYLCASSLDNGIIPYEQYFGPGTRLTVT.

The V and J genes are TRBV6-1 and TRBJ1-5; 12 bases align to TRBD1. Germline V gene lookup returns CDR1 MNHNS and CDR2 SASEGT. V was clipped by 6 bases and J by 8 bases; unmatched bases: 8. The CDR3 runs to 15 residues. The CDR3 DNA reads TGTGCCAGCAGCCGGGACAGGGGGCTAAACGAGCCCCAGCATTTT. Translation gives CASSRDRGLNEPQHF.

The chain links TRBV9 to TRBJ2-7; 10 bases are a match to TRBD2. With V trimmed by 5 bases and J by 5 bases, 7 bases remained unmatched. Germline CDR1 reads SGDLS; CDR2 reads YYNGEE. The CDR3 consists of 14 residues. The DNA of the CDR3 is TGTGCCAGCAGTCAGGGACTAGCGAAAGACGAGCAGTACTTC. Protein sequence: CASSQGLAKDEQYF.

This clone was recorded only once. The chain has TRBV28 and TRBJ2-7; a weak D match, TRBD2 (5 bases). The CDR3 sequence is 16 residues long. Germline V gene data show CDR1 as MDHEN and CDR2 as SYDVKM. V shed 7 bases and J shed 4 bases, with 23 bases lying between them. For the CDR3, the DNA is TGTGCCAGCACCCAACATGGCGGGTTCAAGGATTACGAGCAGTACTTC. Protein sequence: CASTQHGGFKDYEQYF.

CDR3 sequence (DNA): TGTGCCCCCCCATTTCGGGGGGGCGAGGAAAAACTGTTTTTT. The encoded protein is CAPPFRGGEEKLFF. The J gene is TRBJ1-4, the V gene TRBV6-1, with D perhaps matching TRBD1 (6 bases). This CDR3 region has 14 residues. V gave up 11 bases and J gave up 8 bases, with 21 bases separating them. Germline V lookup: CDR1 MNHNS, CDR2 SASEGT.

The rearrangement uses TRBV9 and TRBJ2-7, with D maybe TRBD2 (7 bases). V lost 4 bases to trimming and J lost 4 bases, with 12 bases between them. CDR1 SGDLS and CDR2 YYNGEE come from the germline V gene. CDR3 length: 13 amino acids. The CDR3 is CASSLRGGYEQYF. In DNA, the CDR3 is TGTGCCAGCAGCTTAAGGGGGGGGTACGAGCAGTACTTC.

The chain recombines TRBV11-3 with TRBJ1-1; D perhaps matches TRBD1 (5 bases). Germline values: CDR1 SGHNT, CDR2 YENEEA. Trimming stripped 3 bases from V and 4 bases from J, with 9 bases between. CDR3 length: 13 amino acids. CDR3 in DNA: TGTGCCAGCAGCTTCCCCGGGACCACTGAAGCTTTCTTT. It translates to CASSFPGTTEAFF.

The rearrangement uses TRBV5-4 and TRBJ2-7; 9 positions agree with TRBD1. Germline trimming cut 4 bases from V and 1 base from J; bases unmatched to any gene: 3. This CDR3 contains 14 residues. CDR1 SGHNT and CDR2 YYREEE come from the germline V gene (reference sequence). CDR3: CASSPGTGSYEQYF. The CDR3 DNA is TGTGCCAGCAGCCCCGGGACAGGGTCCTACGAGCAGTACTTC.

The rearrangement links TRBV7-9 to TRBJ1-2; 7 nucleotides align to TRBD1. V trimming: 4 bases; J trimming: 6 bases; junction bases outside the gene matches: 8. The CDR3 has 14 residues. Germline values: CDR1 SEHNR, CDR2 FQNEAQ (reference sequence). The CDR3 DNA reads as TGTGCCAGCAGCTCCACGAACAGGGGACATGGCTACACCTTC. Its translation: CASSSTNRGHGYTF.

This clone was recorded only once. The chain carries TRBV4-1 and TRBJ2-7; D remains ambiguous. V was shortened by 4 bases and J by 0 bases, with 7 bases between the two germline ends. Germline assignment: CDR1 MGHRA and CDR2 YSYEKL. The CDR3 is 13 residues long. DNA of the CDR3: TGCGCCAGCAGCCCCGGGCCCTCCTACGAGCAGTACTTC. This gives the protein CASSPGPSYEQYF.

The chain uses TRBV13 and TRBJ1-5, with 7 bases that match TRBD1. Germline trimming cut 5 bases from V and 4 bases from J; bases unmatched to any gene: 8. This CDR3 has 15 residues. Germline CDR1 PRHDT, CDR2 FYEKMQ (reference sequence). DNA for the CDR3: TGTGCCAGCAGCCAACGGGACAGCCCAAATCAGCCCCAGCATTTT. As protein: CASSQRDSPNQPQHF.

The chain recombines TRBV2 with TRBJ2-7; no clear D. CDR3 length: 11 amino acids. V dropped 10 bases and J dropped 5 bases, with 12 bases sitting between them. CDR1 and CDR2 from the germline V gene are SNHLY and FYNNEI. The CDR3 protein is CATDTRHEQYF. The CDR3 DNA is TGTGCCACTGATACCCGCCACGAGCAGTACTTC.

The chain has TRBV27 and TRBJ2-1, with D possibly TRBD1 on 6 matching bases. Trimming left V 11 bases short and J 4 bases short, with 18 bases between. The CDR3 length is 14 residues. Germline values: CDR1 MNHEY, CDR2 SMNVEV (reference sequence). CDR3 nucleotide sequence: TGTGCCGCAGCAGGGGACGGCACGTACAATGAGCAGTTCTTC. Amino acids: CAAAGDGTYNEQFF.

The chain carries TRBV9 and TRBJ2-5; 11 bases map to TRBD1. Trimming took 0 bases from V and 4 from J; bases not matched to a gene: 5. Germline values: CDR1 SGDLS, CDR2 YYNGEE. CDR3 size: 16 residues. CDR3 loop: CASSVGGQGALETQYF. The CDR3, as DNA: TGTGCCAGCAGCGTAGGAGGACAGGGGGCCTTAGAGACCCAGTACTTC.

Turning to this clone: Mismatch with germline at one junction end may stem from a read error. The gene calls are TRBV5-6 and TRBJ2-7; D is perhaps TRBD1 or TRBD2 (5 bases each). This CDR3 comprises 12 residues. CDR1 and CDR2 (germline): SGHDT, YYEEEE. Here the CDR3 reads CASSSRGPLADF. Written as DNA, the CDR3 is TGTGCCAGCAGCTCTCGGGGCCCCCTGGCGGACTTC. Complete variable domain (other parts from reference TRBV5-6 and TRBJ2-7): DAGVTQSPTHLIKTRGQQVTLRCSPKSGHDTVSWYQQALGQGPQFIFQYYEEEERQRGNFPDRFSGHQFPNYSSELNVNALLLGDSALYLCASSSRGPLADFGPGTRLTVT.

The chain couples TRBV6-5 to TRBJ1-5; unclear D gene. CDR1 is MNHEY, CDR2 SVGAGI, per germline. The CDR3 spans 15 residues. The V and J ends lost 5 bases and 0 bases respectively, with 11 bases between them. CDR3 sequence (DNA): TGTGCCAGCAGTCCGTACCCTAATAGCAATCAGCCCCAGCATTTT. This gives the protein CASSPYPNSNQPQHF.

This chain joins TRBV9 and TRBJ2-1; TRBD2 is a possible D gene (5 bases). Trimming stripped 5 bases from V and 9 bases from J, with 12 bases between. The CDR3 contains 12 residues. Germline loops: CDR1 SGDLS, CDR2 YYNGEE. CDR3 DNA: TGTGCCAGCAGGGGAGTAAGCGGTGAGCAGTTCTTC. Its protein is CASRGVSGEQFF.

The V and J genes are TRBV9 and TRBJ2-6; weak D call: TRBD1 (6 bases). The CDR3 spans 16 residues. Germline CDR1 and CDR2: SGDLS and YYNGEE. Trimming took off 1 base at V and 4 bases at J, with 12 bases between the two ends. CDR3 in DNA: TGTGCCAGCAGCGTAAATACCGGGACAGGGGCCAACGTCCTGACTTTC. This encodes CASSVNTGTGANVLTF.

This chain links TRBV29-1 with TRBJ1-1, with TRBD1 as a possible D gene (5 bases). The length of the CDR3 is 16 residues. V was cut by 3 bases and J by 0 bases, with 17 bases left in between. Germline CDR1 reads SQVTM; CDR2 reads ANQGSEA. The CDR3 sequence is CSVDLVLGRLNTEAFF. Written as DNA, the CDR3 is TGCAGCGTTGATCTGGTCCTGGGACGGTTGAACACTGAAGCTTTCTTT.

The gene calls are TRBV9 and TRBJ2-3, with D perhaps given as TRBD1 or TRBD2 (6 bases each). CDR3 length equals 16 residues. The germline V gene has CDR1 SGDLS and CDR2 YYNGEE. V was pared by 0 bases and J by 1 base, with 12 bases between. The CDR3 reads CASSVDWGAGTDTQYF. The CDR3 nucleotides read TGTGCCAGCAGCGTAGATTGGGGGGCGGGCACAGATACGCAGTATTTT. Based on the CDR3 plus reference TRBV9 and TRBJ2-3, the full variable domain is DSGVTQTPKHLITATGQRVTLRCSPRSGDLSVYWYQQSLDQGLQFLIQYYNGEERAKGNILERFSAQQFPDLHSELNLSSLELGDSALYFCASSVDWGAGTDTQYFGPGTRLTVL.

This chain links TRBV27 with TRBJ2-7, with D possibly TRBD2 on 7 matching bases. CDR1 and CDR2 from the germline V gene are MNHEY and SMNVEV (reference sequence). This CDR3 is 13 amino acids long. Trimming shortened V by 7 bases and J by 0 bases, and 10 bases separated the two germline ends. The CDR3 sequence is CASKGDYSYEQYF. The DNA for the CDR3 is TGTGCCAGCAAGGGGGACTACTCCTACGAGCAGTACTTC.

This chain uses TRBV7-8 with TRBJ1-5; TRBD1 is a possible D gene (6 bases). The CDR3 sequence is 16 residues long. Trimming took 5 bases from V and 3 from J, leaving 17 bases between them. Looked up from germline, CDR1 is SGHVS and CDR2 is FQNEAQ. DNA of the CDR3: TGTGCCAGCAGCCCTTCCGACAGGTTGGTCAATCAGCCCCAGCATTTT. This codes for CASSPSDRLVNQPQHF.

The V gene is TRBV7-9, the J gene TRBJ2-5; D possibly uses TRBD1 or TRBD2 (5 bases each). The germline V gene encodes CDR1 SEHNR and CDR2 FQNEAQ (reference sequence). The CDR3 has 17 residues. V lost 7 bases and J lost 1, with 22 bases in between. The CDR3 reads CASNLARARGFQETQYF. DNA for the CDR3: TGTGCCAGCAACCTAGCCAGGGCGAGGGGTTTCCAAGAGACCCAGTACTTC.

This sequence joins TRBV9 and TRBJ2-2; 7 positions agree with TRBD2. With 0 bases clipped from V and 2 bases from J, the junction kept 4 bases outside the gene matches. The CDR3 has 16 amino acids. CDR1 and CDR2 (germline): SGDLS, YYNGEE. The CDR3 coding sequence is TGTGCCAGCAGCGTAGAAGGCGGGAGAAACACCGGGGAGCTGTTTTTT. Protein: CASSVEGGRNTGELFF.

This clone was counted a few times. V gene TRBV9 combines with J gene TRBJ2-5, with D maybe TRBD1 (6 bases). Germline CDR1 reads SGDLS; CDR2 reads YYNGEE. This CDR3 has 15 amino acids. V shed 2 bases and J shed 3 bases, with 14 bases lying between them. The CDR3: CASSVGDTRKETQYF. In DNA, the CDR3 is TGTGCCAGCAGCGTGGGGGACACCCGGAAAGAGACCCAGTACTTC.

Note on this clone: At one end, the junction sequence differs from germline, possibly due to a read error. The rearrangement joins TRBV6-5 to TRBJ2-7; D uncertain. This CDR3 region has 15 residues. Germline lookup yields CDR1 MNHEY and CDR2 SVGAGI. The CDR3 DNA sequence: TGTGCCAGCAGCTACTGGGTAGCAGGAACCTACGAGCAGTACTTC. Residues: CASSYWVAGTYEQYF.

This chain connects TRBV7-6 to TRBJ1-1, with D possibly matching TRBD1 (5 bases). The length of the CDR3 is 14 residues. V lost 6 bases and J lost 6, with 17 bases in between. Per the germline V gene, CDR1 is SGHVS and CDR2 is FNYEAQ. This chain's CDR3 is CASSPYTAGAEAFF. Here the CDR3 DNA reads TGTGCCAGCAGTCCTTATACCGCGGGGGCTGAAGCTTTCTTT.

V is TRBV28 and J is TRBJ2-7, with TRBD1 identical over 9 bases. This CDR3 spans 17 amino acids. Trimming took 3 bases from V and 4 from J; bases not matched to a gene: 13. Germline V lookup: CDR1 MDHEN, CDR2 SYDVKM. Here the CDR3 DNA reads TGTGCCAGCAGTTTCCCACCCCCAAGACAGGGGGGATACGAGCAGTACTTC. As protein: CASSFPPPRQGGYEQYF.

The chain uses TRBV9 and TRBJ2-2; D might be TRBD1 (6 bases). The CDR3 is 17 residues long. Germline CDR1 and CDR2: SGDLS and YYNGEE. The V end lost 0 bases, the J end lost 1 base, and 13 bases lay between the germline ends. CDR3: CASSVGPQGRNTGELFF. The CDR3 nucleotides read TGTGCCAGCAGCGTAGGTCCACAGGGTAGGAACACCGGGGAGCTGTTTTTT.

V is TRBV10-1 and J is TRBJ2-3; a possible D gene is TRBD1 (5 bases). Germline values: CDR1 WNHNN, CDR2 SYGVQD (reference sequence). Trimming removed 6 bases from V and 5 bases from J, with 6 bases in between. The CDR3 spans 11 residues. Written as DNA, the CDR3 is TGCGCCAGCAGCGGACAAGATACGCAGTATTTT. It is translated as CASSGQDTQYF.

The chain joins TRBV5-1 to TRBJ1-2; tentative D call: TRBD1 (5 bases). V lost 4 bases and J lost 4, with 17 bases in between. The CDR3 is made up of 15 amino acids. Per germline, CDR1 SGHRS and CDR2 YFSETQ. The CDR3 is CASSLDSVQAYGYTF. The CDR3 DNA reads as TGCGCCAGCAGCCTTGACAGCGTCCAAGCCTATGGCTACACCTTC.

This clone is a singleton in its sample. The rearrangement links TRBV5-6 to TRBJ2-7; 13 nucleotides align to TRBD2. CDR3 length equals 17 residues. V trimming: 0 bases; J trimming: 0 bases; junction bases outside the gene matches: 3. From germline, CDR1 is SGHDT and CDR2 YYEEEE. The CDR3 sequence: CASSLELAGGVSYEQYF. CDR3 nucleotides: TGTGCCAGCAGCTTGGAACTAGCGGGAGGGGTCTCCTACGAGCAGTACTTC. The variable domain in full, completed from reference TRBV5-6 and TRBJ2-7, reads DAGVTQSPTHLIKTRGQQVTLRCSPKSGHDTVSWYQQALGQGPQFIFQYYEEEERQRGNFPDRFSGHQFPNYSSELNVNALLLGDSALYLCASSLELAGGVSYEQYFGPGTRLTVT.